Each of the 26 T cell receptor beta chains below was sequenced from the same sample in a study of blood T cell repertoires in COVID-19. Clones were sequenced by immunoSEQ multiplex PCR, and TCRdb holds only the in-frame ones, with some missing. The table lists about 200,000 clones, nearly 90% of them singletons, with over 15% in the top ten. Source material: peripheral blood. The source is a man aged 45-65 years with COVID-19, enrolled during active disease.

This chain joins TRBV12-3 or TRBV12-4 and TRBJ1-5; D uncertain. The CDR3 consists of 12 residues. V dropped 3 bases and J dropped 5 bases, with 5 bases sitting between them. This chain's CDR3 is CASSFGDQPQHF. The DNA for the CDR3 is TGTGCCAGCAGTTTCGGGGATCAGCCCCAGCATTTT.

The genes are TRBV7-8 and TRBJ1-1; D gene unclear. From germline, CDR1 is SGHVS and CDR2 FQNEAQ. The V and J ends lost 3 bases and 10 bases respectively, with 15 bases between them. CDR3 length equals 13 residues. The DNA for the CDR3 is TGTGCCAGCAGCTTTCCCGGGTCCCGCGGAGCTTTCTTT. Its protein is CASSFPGSRGAFF. The variable domain in full, with the rest retrieved from reference TRBV7-8 and TRBJ1-1, is GAGVSQSPRYKVAKRGQDVALRCDPISGHVSLFWYQQALGQGPEFLTYFQNEAQLDKSGLPSDRFFAERPEGSVSTLKIQRTQQEDSAVYLCASSFPGSRGAFFGQGTRLTVV.

The CDR3 loop is CATSDSDSVQAFF. As DNA, the CDR3 is TGTGCCACCAGTGATTCTGACTCGGTACAAGCTTTCTTT. The J gene is TRBJ1-1, the V gene TRBV24-1; D not certain. The CDR3 covers 13 residues. Germline V gene data show CDR1 as KGHDR and CDR2 as SFDVKD. Trimming pared 2 bases from V and 9 bases from J, leaving 12 bases between.

The V and J genes are TRBV4-3 and TRBJ2-2, with D perhaps TRBD2 (7 bases). With 2 bases removed from V and 5 bases from J, the gap between germline ends came to 15 bases. Germline V gene sequence: CDR1 LGHNA, CDR2 YSLEER. The CDR3 has 16 residues. The CDR3 loop reads CASSQPGGGRTGELFF. The CDR3 DNA sequence: TGCGCCAGCAGCCAACCTGGCGGGGGCCGGACCGGGGAGCTGTTTTTT.

The chain recombines TRBV7-3 with TRBJ1-6, with D unclear. V lost 1 base and J lost 9, with 13 bases in between. CDR3 length: 15 residues. Germline V gene sequence: CDR1 SGHTA, CDR2 FQGTGA. CDR3 sequence: CASSLRGSKGSPLHF. The DNA for the CDR3 is TGTGCCAGCAGCTTAAGAGGCTCCAAAGGTTCACCCCTCCACTTT. Using reference TRBV7-3 and TRBJ1-6 for the parts outside the CDR3, the full variable domain is GAGVSQTPSNKVTEKGKYVELRCDPISGHTALYWYRQSLGQGPEFLIYFQGTGAADDSGLPNDRFFAVRPEGSVSTLKIQRTERGDSAVYLCASSLRGSKGSPLHFGNGTRLTVT.

This chain links TRBV19 with TRBJ1-5, with D unresolved. V lost 4 bases, J lost 4 bases, and 8 bases lay in between. Germline CDR1 and CDR2: LNHDA and SQIVND (reference sequence). This CDR3 has 13 amino acids. The CDR3 loop is CASSRGGNQPQHF. The CDR3 DNA reads as TGTGCCAGTAGTAGGGGAGGAAATCAGCCCCAGCATTTT.

V and J are TRBV28 and TRBJ2-5; D is possibly TRBD1 (6 bases). Germline V gives CDR1 MDHEN, CDR2 SYDVKM. Trimming removed 6 bases at V and 2 bases at J, with 13 bases between. The CDR3 consists of 14 residues. CDR3 DNA: TGTGCCAGCAGGGGGACATCTGGACAAGAGACCCAGTACTTC. Protein sequence: CASRGTSGQETQYF. The whole variable domain, remainder taken from reference TRBV28 and TRBJ2-5, is DVKVTQSSRYLVKRTGEKVFLECVQDMDHENMFWYRQDPGLGLRLIYFSYDVKMKEKGDIPEGYSVSREKKERFSLILESASTNQTSMYLCASRGTSGQETQYFGPGTRLLVL.

The V call is TRBV19, the J call TRBJ2-7, with 9 positions matching TRBD1. In germline, CDR1 is LNHDA, CDR2 SQIVND (reference sequence). J lost 2 bases, V lost 6 bases, and 5 bases had no gene match. This CDR3 contains 14 residues. The CDR3 nucleotides read TGTGCCAGTAGCGGACAGGGGCGCGCCTACGAGCAGTACTTC. It is translated as CASSGQGRAYEQYF.

V and J are TRBV12-5 and TRBJ1-2; 7 positions match TRBD1. Per germline, CDR1 LGHNT and CDR2 FRNRAP. J gave up 4 bases and V 1 base, and 3 bases lay outside the gene matches. The CDR3 runs 14 residues. DNA of the CDR3: TGTGCTAGTGGTTTGGGGGGACAGAGCTATGGCTACACCTTC. This codes for CASGLGGQSYGYTF.

This clone is a singleton in its sample. This chain joins TRBV6-2 or TRBV6-3 and TRBJ1-2; 7 positions agree with TRBD1. Unmatched junction bases numbered 9, after V lost 5 bases and J lost 6 bases. There are 14 residues in the CDR3. Germline V lookup: CDR1 MNHEY, CDR2 SVGEGT. CDR3 bases: TGTGCCAGCAGTGGACACAGGGGAGGTAATGGCTACACCTTC. Translation: CASSGHRGGNGYTF.

This clone occurred many times. The chain combines TRBV7-9 with TRBJ2-2, with 7 bases matching TRBD1. Germline V gene sequence: CDR1 SEHNR, CDR2 FQNEAQ (reference sequence). The V and J ends lost 8 bases and 6 bases, in that order; junction bases with no gene match: 3. The CDR3 contains 12 residues. The CDR3 loop is CASEGAAGELFF. The CDR3, as DNA: TGTGCCAGCGAGGGGGCCGCCGGGGAGCTGTTTTTT.

This clone showed up just a few times. The chain recombines TRBV6-5 with TRBJ1-1; unclear D gene. The CDR3 contains 13 residues. The germline CDR1 and CDR2 sequences are MNHEY and SVGAGI. The V and J ends lost 8 bases and 4 bases respectively, with 14 bases between them. This CDR3 is CASSDSISTEAFF. In nucleotides, the CDR3 is TGTGCCAGCTCGGACTCTATCTCCACTGAAGCTTTCTTT.

The genes are TRBV7-2 and TRBJ1-5, with 9 bases that match TRBD1. Germline V gene data show CDR1 as SGHTA and CDR2 as FQGNSA. V shed 3 bases, J shed 5 bases, and the junction held 5 bases outside the gene matches. CDR3 size: 15 residues. CDR3 region: CASSLGTGNHQPQHF. The CDR3 DNA sequence: TGTGCCAGCAGCTTGGGGACAGGGAACCATCAGCCCCAGCATTTT.

This chain joins TRBV24-1 and TRBJ2-7; D unresolved. CDR3 length: 14 amino acids. Between the trimmed V and J ends, which lost 3 bases and 6 bases, there was a span of 14 bases. Germline CDR1 is KGHDR and CDR2 is SFDVKD. The CDR3 coding sequence is TGTGCCACCAGTGATAACGTGCCGCGAGCCGAGCAGTACTTC. It yields the protein CATSDNVPRAEQYF.

The chain uses TRBV11-3 and TRBJ2-7, with 7 positions matching TRBD2. Germline V gene data show CDR1 as SGHNT and CDR2 as YENEEA. The junction had 2 bases not matched to a gene; V was cut back by 3 bases and J by 3 bases. The CDR3 length is 13 residues. CDR3 DNA sequence: TGTGCCAGCAGCTTTGGGACTAACTACGAGCAGTACTTC. Its protein product is CASSFGTNYEQYF.

The chain is built from TRBV5-1 and TRBJ2-5, with 9 bases that match TRBD2. Trimming removed 3 bases from V and 1 base from J; junction bases left unmatched: 7. This CDR3 contains 16 residues. Looked up from germline, CDR1 is SGHRS and CDR2 is YFSETQ. The DNA for the CDR3 is TGCGCCAGCAGCTCTCAACTGACTAGCGGCCAAGAGACCCAGTACTTC. It yields the protein CASSSQLTSGQETQYF.

The chain's CDR3 is CASSSCKTVYNSPLHF. CDR3 coding DNA: TGTGCCAGCAGCTCCTGTAAGACAGTCTATAATTCACCCCTCCACTTT. The rearrangement links TRBV7-7 to TRBJ1-6, with D perhaps matching TRBD1 (5 bases). V lost 4 bases and J lost 3, with 13 bases in between. CDR1 and CDR2 from the germline V gene are SSHAT and FNYEAQ (reference sequence). The length of the CDR3 is 16 residues.

This rearrangement joins TRBV19 to TRBJ2-1; no clear D gene. Deletions cut 3 bases from V and 7 bases from J, with 7 bases between. The CDR3 loop spans 12 amino acids. Germline V gene sequence: CDR1 LNHDA, CDR2 SQIVND (reference sequence). The DNA for the CDR3 is TGTGCCAGTAGTATGGTGAGGAATGAGCAGTTCTTC. It specifies CASSMVRNEQFF.

The rearrangement joins TRBV12-3 or TRBV12-4 to TRBJ1-5; maybe TRBD1 (6 bases). This CDR3 spans 13 amino acids. V was shortened by 3 bases and J by 5 bases, with 8 bases between the two germline ends. The CDR3 DNA reads as TGTGCCAGCAGTTTTTCAGGGGATCAGCCCCAGCATTTT. It specifies CASSFSGDQPQHF.

The J gene is TRBJ1-5, the V gene TRBV4-2; 9 bases line up with TRBD1. With V trimmed by 0 bases and J by 0 bases, 12 bases remained unmatched. Germline V gene sequence: CDR1 LGHNA, CDR2 YNFKEQ. The CDR3 extends over 20 amino acids. The CDR3 loop is CASSQEGLAGQGGSNQPQHF. CDR3 bases: TGTGCCAGCAGCCAAGAGGGGCTGGCGGGACAGGGCGGTAGCAATCAGCCCCAGCATTTT.

J is TRBJ1-6 and V is TRBV27; D gene uncertain. Trimming removed 1 base from V and 3 bases from J, with 4 bases in between. The CDR3 loop spans 14 amino acids. The germline gives CDR1 MNHEY, CDR2 SMNVEV (reference sequence). CDR3 sequence (DNA): TGTGCCAGCAGTTTATTCATCTATAATTCACCCCTCCACTTT. It encodes CASSLFIYNSPLHF.

V usage is TRBV5-5 and J usage is TRBJ2-1, with TRBD1 identical over 9 bases. Germline CDR1 and CDR2: SGHKS and YYEKEE (reference sequence). With 5 bases clipped from V and 4 bases from J, the junction kept 4 bases outside the gene matches. The CDR3 extends over 14 amino acids. The CDR3 loop is CASRAGTGYNEQFF. The CDR3 bases are TGTGCCAGCAGAGCCGGGACAGGGTACAATGAGCAGTTCTTC.

The rearrangement uses TRBV18 and TRBJ1-6; D remains unclear. The CDR3 is 15 residues long. V lost 5 bases and J lost 6, with 14 bases in between. CDR1 and CDR2 (germline): KGHSH, LQKENI. The CDR3 bases are TGTGCCAGCTCAGAGGGCCTCACTCCTAATTCACCCCTCCACTTT. Protein sequence: CASSEGLTPNSPLHF.

The V gene is TRBV28, the J gene TRBJ1-2, with a tentative D call TRBD1 (5 bases). This CDR3 contains 16 residues. Germline-derived CDR1 and CDR2 are MDHEN and SYDVKM. V was trimmed by 4 bases and J by 1 base, leaving 16 bases between them. The CDR3 sequence: CASSSPGGEGNYGYTF. For the CDR3, the DNA is TGTGCCAGCAGTTCACCGGGGGGTGAGGGTAACTATGGCTACACCTTC.

Details on this clone: Other DNA sequences from this sample encode an identical CDR3 as well. The chain couples TRBV6-5 to TRBJ1-1; no reliable D call. Between the trimmed V and J ends, which lost 0 bases and 6 bases, there was a span of 8 bases. Germline V gives CDR1 MNHEY, CDR2 SVGAGI. CDR3 size: 13 residues. The CDR3 region is CASSYSGRPEAFF. DNA of the CDR3: TGTGCCAGCAGTTACTCAGGCAGGCCTGAAGCTTTCTTT.

V and J are TRBV2 and TRBJ1-4; 9 bases map to TRBD1. Germline CDR1 and CDR2: SNHLY and FYNNEI. This CDR3 has 17 amino acids. Losses at the gene ends were 3 bases for V and 0 bases for J; bases not matched to a gene: 5. CDR3 coding DNA: TGTGCCAGCAGTGACTACAGGGGGCGGGCAACTAATGAAAAACTGTTTTTT. This codes for CASSDYRGRATNEKLFF.